What follows are 19 T cell receptor beta chains derived from one specimen sequenced in a study of blood T cell repertoires in COVID-19. Only in-frame clones appear in the TCRdb table, and some are missing; sequencing was by immunoSEQ multiplex PCR. The table shows about 300,000 clones, with around 88% occurring only once. Sequenced: peripheral blood. These receptor sequences come from a woman aged 45-60 years with acute or convalescent COVID-19.

CDR3 region: CASSQGQVLYGYTF. In nucleotides, the CDR3 is TGTGCCAGCAGCCAAGGGCAGGTCCTCTATGGCTACACCTTC. J is TRBJ1-2 and V is TRBV4-2; no reliable D call. The CDR3 covers 14 residues. The V gene lost 1 base and the J gene lost 4 bases, with 10 bases spanning the gap. Germline V lookup: CDR1 LGHNA, CDR2 YNFKEQ.

This clone was detected only a few times. This chain uses TRBV27 with TRBJ2-5; D is perhaps TRBD2 (5 bases). The V gene lost 5 bases and the J gene lost 1 base, with 14 bases spanning the gap. Germline loops: CDR1 MNHEY, CDR2 SMNVEV (reference sequence). The CDR3 has 15 residues. CDR3 in amino acids: CASSDDLGSQETQYF. DNA for the CDR3: TGTGCCAGCAGTGACGACCTGGGGAGCCAAGAGACCCAGTACTTC.

This clone was observed a handful of times. The rearrangement joins TRBV29-1 to TRBJ1-2, with D uncertain. This CDR3 has 12 amino acids. With 1 base removed from V and 3 bases from J, the gap between germline ends came to 6 bases. Germline V gives CDR1 SQVTM, CDR2 ANQGSEA. CDR3 sequence: CSVEGGYYGYTF. Written as DNA, the CDR3 is TGCAGCGTTGAAGGAGGGTACTATGGCTACACCTTC.

This rearrangement joins TRBV2 to TRBJ2-7; 7 nucleotides agree with TRBD1. Germline V gene sequence: CDR1 SNHLY, CDR2 FYNNEI. Unmatched junction bases numbered 5, after V lost 3 bases and J lost 0 bases. This CDR3 region has 15 residues. DNA of the CDR3: TGTGCCAGCAGTGATCCGGGACAGAGCTCCTACGAGCAGTACTTC. Protein product: CASSDPGQSSYEQYF.

This clone appeared a single time. The chain combines TRBV5-6 with TRBJ2-5; D remains ambiguous. The CDR3 consists of 15 residues. The germline CDR1 and CDR2 sequences are SGHDT and YYEEEE. Trimming removed 2 bases at V and 5 bases at J, with 16 bases between. The CDR3 protein is CASSFLHYIGETQYF. CDR3 DNA: TGTGCCAGCAGCTTCCTACATTATATCGGGGAGACCCAGTACTTC.

The chain uses TRBV2 and TRBJ1-6; possible D gene TRBD1, 5 bases. From germline, CDR1 is SNHLY and CDR2 FYNNEI. V lost 6 bases and J 7 bases, leaving 13 bases between the germline ends. This CDR3 has 14 residues. The CDR3 DNA is TGTGCCAGCAGGAGCCGGGGGGAAAATTCACCCCTCCACTTT. It is translated as CASRSRGENSPLHF.

This clone was detected only once. The J gene is TRBJ1-1, the V gene TRBV28; TRBD1 might be the D (6 bases). V was shortened by 6 bases and J by 7 bases, with 9 bases between the two germline ends. Germline CDR1 is MDHEN and CDR2 is SYDVKM. The length of the CDR3 is 11 residues. In nucleotides, the CDR3 is TGTGCCAGCAGCGCGGACAGTGAAGCTTTCTTT. It translates to CASSADSEAFF.

This chain connects TRBV5-4 to TRBJ1-6; maybe TRBD1 (6 bases). From germline, CDR1 is SGHNT and CDR2 YYREEE (reference sequence). This CDR3 spans 15 amino acids. Deletions cut 3 bases from V and 7 bases from J, with 14 bases between. CDR3 nucleotide sequence: TGTGCCAGCAGCTCCCAGGGGTTGAAAAATTCACCCCTCCACTTT. Translation: CASSSQGLKNSPLHF.

This clone appeared a few times. V gene TRBV5-1 combines with J gene TRBJ1-6; a weak D match, TRBD1 (6 bases). V lost 0 bases and J 5 bases, leaving 12 bases between the germline ends. Looked up from germline, CDR1 is SGHRS and CDR2 is YFSETQ. This CDR3 has 16 residues. As DNA, the CDR3 is TGCGCCAGCAGCTTGGATCTGGACAGAGATAATTCACCCCTCCACTTT. It yields the protein CASSLDLDRDNSPLHF. Complete variable domain (other parts from reference TRBV5-1 and TRBJ1-6): KAGVTQTPRYLIKTRGQQVTLSCSPISGHRSVSWYQQTPGQGLQFLFEYFSETQRNKGNFPGRFSGRQFSNSRSEMNVSTLELGDSALYLCASSLDLDRDNSPLHFGNGTRLTVT.

The genes are TRBV20-1 and TRBJ2-1, with D hard to call. The germline CDR1 and CDR2 sequences are DFQATT and SNEGSKA (reference sequence). Trimming took 3 bases from V and 7 from J, leaving 10 bases between them. The CDR3 has 12 residues. CDR3 nucleotide sequence: TGCAGTGCTAGTACTCTATGGAATGAGCAGTTCTTC. Encoded protein: CSASTLWNEQFF.

The chain recombines TRBV15 with TRBJ2-7, with 9 nucleotides matching TRBD1. With 3 bases clipped from V and 5 bases from J, the junction kept 2 bases outside the gene matches. This CDR3 is built from 13 residues. Germline lookup yields CDR1 LNHNV and CDR2 YYDKDF (reference sequence). Here the CDR3 reads CATSRGQGNEQYF. The DNA for the CDR3 is TGTGCCACCAGCAGGGGACAGGGTAACGAGCAGTACTTC.

J is TRBJ1-2 and V is TRBV27; D possibly corresponds to TRBD1 (5 bases). The germline V gene encodes CDR1 MNHEY and CDR2 SMNVEV (reference sequence). CDR3 length equals 13 residues. Trimming removed 3 bases from V and 11 bases from J, with 16 bases in between. The CDR3 region is CASSLGTGRSYTF. CDR3 sequence (DNA): TGTGCCAGCAGTTTGGGAACAGGTCGATCTTACACCTTC.

The rearrangement joins TRBV10-3 to TRBJ1-3; D possibly corresponds to TRBD1 (6 bases). The germline CDR1 and CDR2 sequences are ENHRY and SYGVKD. CDR3 length: 14 residues. Trimming stripped 6 bases from V and 0 bases from J, with 9 bases between. The CDR3 is CAISQGGSGNTIYF. Written as DNA, the CDR3 is TGTGCCATCAGCCAAGGGGGCTCTGGAAACACCATATATTTT.

This chain uses TRBV4-2 with TRBJ1-3, with a weak D call TRBD1 (6 bases). The CDR3 has 14 amino acids. V was trimmed by 1 base and J by 4 bases, leaving 8 bases between them. Germline assignment: CDR1 LGHNA and CDR2 YNFKEQ. Here the CDR3 DNA reads TGTGCCAGCAGCCAAGGGGGGCTCGGAAACACCATATATTTT. This gives the protein CASSQGGLGNTIYF.

This clone was seen a single time. V usage is TRBV10-3 and J usage is TRBJ2-3; D is ambiguous. The CDR3 totals 13 residues. Germline values: CDR1 ENHRY, CDR2 SYGVKD. Trimming shortened V by 1 base and J by 3 bases, and 5 bases separated the two germline ends. The CDR3 sequence is CAISEYGTDTQYF. CDR3 bases: TGTGCCATCAGTGAGTACGGGACAGATACGCAGTATTTT.

The chain is built from TRBV5-1 and TRBJ1-2, with 7 bases aligning to TRBD1. With V trimmed by 2 bases and J by 4 bases, 5 bases remained unmatched. The germline CDR1 and CDR2 sequences are SGHRS and YFSETQ. CDR3 length equals 14 residues. As DNA, the CDR3 is TGCGCCAGCAGCTTAGGGACAGCTGTCTATGGCTACACCTTC. It translates to CASSLGTAVYGYTF.

The V call is TRBV11-2, the J call TRBJ1-5, with a weak D call TRBD1 (5 bases). Germline V CDR1 and CDR2: SGHAT, FQNNGV. The V gene lost 0 bases and the J gene lost 2 bases, with 17 bases spanning the gap. The CDR3 sequence is 18 residues long. The CDR3 is CASSLDPDILAGNQPQHF. For the CDR3, the DNA is TGTGCCAGCAGCTTAGACCCGGACATCCTAGCGGGCAATCAGCCCCAGCATTTT.

The rearrangement joins TRBV30 to TRBJ2-7; the match to TRBD1 covers 8 bases. The germline V gene has CDR1 GTSNPN and CDR2 SVGIG (reference sequence). The ends lost 7 bases at V and 6 bases at J; junction bases unmatched: 8. This CDR3 region has 12 residues. CDR3 in amino acids: CASRSQGGEQYV. The CDR3 DNA reads as TGTGCCTCGCGATCACAGGGGGGCGAGCAGTACGTC.

This chain links TRBV18 with TRBJ2-1, with 10 bases matching TRBD1. V shed 0 bases, J shed 6 bases, and the junction held 11 bases outside the gene matches. From germline, CDR1 is KGHSH and CDR2 LQKENI. This CDR3 has 18 amino acids. DNA of the CDR3: TGTGCCAGCTCACCACCCCTTCTTGACAGGGGGCGACCCAATGAGCAGTTCTTC. Its translation: CASSPPLLDRGRPNEQFF.